This T cell receptor beta chain was sequenced in a study of blood T cell repertoires in COVID-19. V gave up 5 bases and J gave up 6 bases, with 23 bases separating them. From germline, CDR1 is LNHDA and CDR2 SQIVND (reference sequence). The CDR3 sequence is 17 residues long. Libraries were prepared by immunoSEQ multiplex PCR; TCRdb keeps only in-frame clonotypes and omits some of them. The sample lists roughly 120,000 clones; around 83% were seen once. This rearrangement joins TRBV19 to TRBJ1-5; D is perhaps TRBD1 (6 bases). Sequencing was done on a sample of peripheral blood. The origin of this receptor is a woman of 80 years or more with COVID-19, enrolled during active disease. The CDR3, as DNA: TGTGCCAGTAGTCCGCGATTCGACAGGTCCGCCGCTCAGCCCCAGCATTTT. Its translation: CASSPRFDRSAAQPQHF.